The 5 T cell receptor beta chains presented below share a single source sample, sequenced in a study of regulatory T cells in long-lasting Graves disease. The time point was: newly diagnosed GD, antithyroid drugs for less than 3 months. Generation of the TCR library employed RNA extracted from PBMCs. HTBI primers from iRepertoire and Arm-PCR of CDR3 regions yielded the TCR beta libraries. MiXCR, applied by TCRdb to the multiplex PCR reads, yields one record per CDR3 protein. Among roughly 560,000 distinct CDR3 sequences listed, roughly 16% were seen once. These data also formed part of another study, on T cells in Graves' hyperthyroidism and ophthalmopathy.

The sample here was peripheral blood mononuclear cells (PBMCs), taken at new diagnosis, from a patient treated with antithyroid drugs. The receptors here all came from a woman aged 40-65 years with Graves disease.

This clonotype came up many times. V and J are TRBV14 and TRBJ2-7; D is uncertain. This CDR3 has 12 residues. CDR1 and CDR2 (germline): SGHDN, FVKESK. The germline V and J ends were trimmed by 4 bases and 7 bases, with 11 bases remaining between them. The CDR3 protein is CASSPYNLEQYF. The CDR3 nucleotides read TGTGCCAGCAGCCCCTACAACCTGGAGCAGTACTTC. Together with reference TRBV14 and TRBJ2-7, the CDR3 gives the full variable domain: EAGVTQFPSHSVIEKGQTVTLRCDPISGHDNLYWYRRVMGKEIKFLLHFVKESKQDESGMPNNRFLAERTGGTYSTLKVQPAELEDSGVYFCASSPYNLEQYFGPGTRLTVT.

This clonotype was recorded many times. The V gene is TRBV18, the J gene TRBJ1-5; D remains ambiguous. The CDR3 covers 11 residues. Germline V gene lookup returns CDR1 KGHSH and CDR2 LQKENI. V gave up 2 bases and J gave up 9 bases, with 5 bases separating them. CDR3 sequence reads: CASSPGGPQHF. In DNA, the CDR3 is TGTGCCAGCTCACCAGGTGGGCCCCAGCATTTT.

This clonotype was picked up many times. The J gene is TRBJ1-1, the V gene TRBV18; 8 bases match TRBD1. V lost 5 bases, J lost 0 bases, and 8 bases stayed unmatched. The CDR3 spans 16 residues. The germline V gene has CDR1 KGHSH and CDR2 LQKENI. The DNA for the CDR3 is TGTGCCAGCTCATCGACAGGGACAGGTTTGAACACTGAAGCTTTCTTT. Its translation is CASSSTGTGLNTEAFF.

This clonotype was found many times. The V and J genes are TRBV3-1 and TRBJ1-2; D might be TRBD1 (5 bases). The V end was cut by 1 base, the J end by 8 bases, with 11 bases between. The CDR3 contains 13 residues. Germline-derived CDR1 and CDR2 are LGHDT and YNNKEL (reference sequence). The CDR3 reads CASSQGKQDGYTF. Here the CDR3 DNA reads TGTGCCAGCAGCCAAGGGAAACAGGACGGCTACACCTTC.

This clonotype appeared many times. V usage is TRBV12-3 or TRBV12-4 and J usage is TRBJ2-7; TRBD1 aligns across 9 bases. The CDR3 runs to 14 residues. With 6 bases clipped from V and 3 bases from J, the junction kept 6 bases outside the gene matches. CDR3 sequence reads: CASSSPGQGYEQYF. The CDR3 DNA reads as TGTGCCAGCAGCTCCCCGGGACAGGGCTACGAGCAGTACTTC.